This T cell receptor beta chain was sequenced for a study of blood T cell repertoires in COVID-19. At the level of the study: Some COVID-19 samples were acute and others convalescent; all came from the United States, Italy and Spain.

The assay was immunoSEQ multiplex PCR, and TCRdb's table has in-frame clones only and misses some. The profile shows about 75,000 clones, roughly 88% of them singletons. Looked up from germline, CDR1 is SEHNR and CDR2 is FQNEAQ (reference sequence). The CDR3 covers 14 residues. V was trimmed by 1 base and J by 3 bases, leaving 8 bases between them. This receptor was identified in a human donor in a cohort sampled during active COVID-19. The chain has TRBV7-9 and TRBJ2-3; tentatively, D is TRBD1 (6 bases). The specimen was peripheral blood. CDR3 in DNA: TGTGCCAGCAGCTTAGTCCAGGGGACAGATACGCAGTATTTT. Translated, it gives CASSLVQGTDTQYF.